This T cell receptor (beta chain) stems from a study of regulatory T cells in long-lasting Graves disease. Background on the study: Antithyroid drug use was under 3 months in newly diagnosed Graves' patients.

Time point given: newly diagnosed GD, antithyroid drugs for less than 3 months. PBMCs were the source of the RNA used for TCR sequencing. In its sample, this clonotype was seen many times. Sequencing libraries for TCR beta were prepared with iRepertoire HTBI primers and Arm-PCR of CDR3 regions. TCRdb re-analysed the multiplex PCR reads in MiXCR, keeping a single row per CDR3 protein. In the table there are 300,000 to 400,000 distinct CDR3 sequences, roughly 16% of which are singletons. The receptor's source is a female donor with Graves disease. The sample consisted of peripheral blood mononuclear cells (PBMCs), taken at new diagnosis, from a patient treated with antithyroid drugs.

CDR3 coding DNA: TGTGCCAGCAGCCCCATGGGGGGGCACCGCCAAGAGACCCAGTACTTC. Translation gives CASSPMGGHRQETQYF. V and J are TRBV27 and TRBJ2-5; TRBD2 might be the D (7 bases). In germline, CDR1 is MNHEY, CDR2 SMNVEV (reference sequence). The length of the CDR3 is 16 residues. V lost 6 bases and J 1 base, leaving 18 bases between the germline ends.